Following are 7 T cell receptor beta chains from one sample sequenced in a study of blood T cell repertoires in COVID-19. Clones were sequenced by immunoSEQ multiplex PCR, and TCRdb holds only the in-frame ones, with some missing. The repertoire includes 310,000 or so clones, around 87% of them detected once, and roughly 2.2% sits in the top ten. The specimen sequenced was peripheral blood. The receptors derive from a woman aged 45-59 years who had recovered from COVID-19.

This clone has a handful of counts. CDR3 nucleotide sequence: TGTGCCAGCAGCCGTAAGAGAGAACAGGGAAAGTCAGGAAACACCATATATTTT. It is translated as CASSRKREQGKSGNTIYF. V gene TRBV11-2 combines with J gene TRBJ1-3, with TRBD1 as a possible D gene (6 bases). CDR3 length equals 18 residues. V lost 5 bases and J 4 bases, leaving 24 bases between the germline ends. Germline-derived CDR1 and CDR2 are SGHAT and FQNNGV.

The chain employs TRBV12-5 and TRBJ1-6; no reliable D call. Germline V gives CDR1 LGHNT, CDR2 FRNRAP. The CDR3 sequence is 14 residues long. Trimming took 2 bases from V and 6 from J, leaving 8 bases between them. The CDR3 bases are TGTGCTAGTGGTTTGTACGGAGGTAATTCACCCCTCCACTTT. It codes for CASGLYGGNSPLHF.

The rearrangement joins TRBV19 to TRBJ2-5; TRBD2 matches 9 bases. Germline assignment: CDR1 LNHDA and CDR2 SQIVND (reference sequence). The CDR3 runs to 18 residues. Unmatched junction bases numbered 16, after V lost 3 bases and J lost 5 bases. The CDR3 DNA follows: TGTGCCAGTAGTATTGAAGTAGCGGGGGCCCCGGGAGAGGAGACCCAGTACTTC. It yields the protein CASSIEVAGAPGEETQYF. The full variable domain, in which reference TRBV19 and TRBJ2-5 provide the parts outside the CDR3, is DGGITQSPKYLFRKEGQNVTLSCEQNLNHDAMYWYRQDPGQGLRLIYYSQIVNDFQKGDIAEGYSVSREKKESFPLTVTSAQKNPTAFYLCASSIEVAGAPGEETQYFGPGTRLLVL.

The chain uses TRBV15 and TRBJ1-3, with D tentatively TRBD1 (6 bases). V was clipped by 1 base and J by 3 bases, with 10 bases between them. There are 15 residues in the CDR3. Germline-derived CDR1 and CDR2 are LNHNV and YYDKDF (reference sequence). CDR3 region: CATSRGRDIGNTIYF. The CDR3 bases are TGTGCCACCAGCAGAGGCAGGGACATTGGAAACACCATATATTTT.

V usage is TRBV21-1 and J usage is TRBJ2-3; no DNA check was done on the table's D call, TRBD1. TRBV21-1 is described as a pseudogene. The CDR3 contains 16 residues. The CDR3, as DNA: TGTGCCAGCAGCAACCCATTCGACAGCAGCACAGATACGCAGTATTTT. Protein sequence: CASSNPFDSSTDTQYF.

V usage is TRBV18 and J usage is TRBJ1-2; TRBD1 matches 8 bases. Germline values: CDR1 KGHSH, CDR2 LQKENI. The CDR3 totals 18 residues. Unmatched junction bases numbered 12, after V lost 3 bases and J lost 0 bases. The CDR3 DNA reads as TGTGCCAGCTCACCGAGGGACAGGTGGGCGAAAGCTAACTATGGCTACACCTTC. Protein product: CASSPRDRWAKANYGYTF. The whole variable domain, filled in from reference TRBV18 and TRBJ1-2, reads NAGVMQNPRHLVRRRGQEARLRCSPMKGHSHVYWYRQLPEEGLKFMVYLQKENIIDESGMPKERFSAEFPKEGPSILRIQQVVRGDSAAYFCASSPRDRWAKANYGYTFGSGTRLTVV.

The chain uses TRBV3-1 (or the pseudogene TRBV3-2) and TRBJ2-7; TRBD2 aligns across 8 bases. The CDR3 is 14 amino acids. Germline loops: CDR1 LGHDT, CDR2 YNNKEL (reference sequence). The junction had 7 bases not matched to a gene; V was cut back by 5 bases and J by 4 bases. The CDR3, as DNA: TGTGCCAGCAGCTGGGCGGGGGGCTGGTACGAGCAGTACTTC. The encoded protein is CASSWAGGWYEQYF.